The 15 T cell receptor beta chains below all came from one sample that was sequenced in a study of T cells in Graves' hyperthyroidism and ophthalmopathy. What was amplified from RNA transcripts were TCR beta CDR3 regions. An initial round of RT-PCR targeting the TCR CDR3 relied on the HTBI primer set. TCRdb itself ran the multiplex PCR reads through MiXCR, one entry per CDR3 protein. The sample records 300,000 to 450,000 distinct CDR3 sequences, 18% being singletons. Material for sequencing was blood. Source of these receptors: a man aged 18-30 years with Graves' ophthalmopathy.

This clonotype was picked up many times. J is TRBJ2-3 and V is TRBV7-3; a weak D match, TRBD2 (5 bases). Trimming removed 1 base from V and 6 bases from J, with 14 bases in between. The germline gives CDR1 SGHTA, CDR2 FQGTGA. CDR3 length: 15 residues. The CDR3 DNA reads TGTGCCAGCAGCTTAATCTCCGGGAATAAGGATACGCAGTATTTT. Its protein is CASSLISGNKDTQYF.

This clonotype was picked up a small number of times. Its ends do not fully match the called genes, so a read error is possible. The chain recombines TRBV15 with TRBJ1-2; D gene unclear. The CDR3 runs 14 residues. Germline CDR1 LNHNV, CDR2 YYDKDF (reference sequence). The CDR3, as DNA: TGTGCCACCAGCGGAGACATAGCTAACTATGGCTACACCTTC. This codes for CATSGDIANYGYTF. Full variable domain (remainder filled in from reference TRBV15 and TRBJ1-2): DAMVIQNPRYQVTQFGKPVTLSCSQTLNHNVMYWYQQKSSQAPKLLFHYYDKDFNNEADTPDNFQSRRPNTSFCFLDIRSPGLGDTAMYLCATSGDIANYGYTFGSGTRLTVV.

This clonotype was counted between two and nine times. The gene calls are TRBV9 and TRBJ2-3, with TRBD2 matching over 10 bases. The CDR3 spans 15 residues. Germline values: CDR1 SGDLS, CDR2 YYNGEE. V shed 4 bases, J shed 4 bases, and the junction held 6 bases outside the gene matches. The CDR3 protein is CASSFSGGLADTQYF. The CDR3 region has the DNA TGTGCCAGCAGCTTTAGCGGGGGGTTAGCAGATACGCAGTATTTT.

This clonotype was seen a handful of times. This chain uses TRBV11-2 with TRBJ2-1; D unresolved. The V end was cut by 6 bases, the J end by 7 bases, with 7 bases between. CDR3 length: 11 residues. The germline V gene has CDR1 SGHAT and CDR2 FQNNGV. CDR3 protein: CASSLMNEQFF. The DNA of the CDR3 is TGTGCCAGCAGTCTCATGAATGAGCAGTTCTTC.

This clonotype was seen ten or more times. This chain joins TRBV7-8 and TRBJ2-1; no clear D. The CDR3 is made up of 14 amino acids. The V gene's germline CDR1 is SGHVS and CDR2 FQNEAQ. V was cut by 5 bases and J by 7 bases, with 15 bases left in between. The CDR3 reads CASSRMRSRNEQFF. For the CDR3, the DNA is TGTGCCAGCAGCCGGATGCGTTCTCGAAATGAGCAGTTCTTC.

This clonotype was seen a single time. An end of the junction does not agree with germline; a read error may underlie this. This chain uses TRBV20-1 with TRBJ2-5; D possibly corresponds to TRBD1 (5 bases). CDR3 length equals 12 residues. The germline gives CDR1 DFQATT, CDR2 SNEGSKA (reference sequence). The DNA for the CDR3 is TGCAGTGTTAGACAGACACAAGAGACCCAGTACTTC. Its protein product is CSVRQTQETQYF.

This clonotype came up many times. This CDR3 reads CASTQGGQGAGELFF. Here the CDR3 DNA reads TGTGCCAGCACTCAGGGGGGACAGGGCGCCGGGGAGCTGTTTTTT. V and J are TRBV28 and TRBJ2-2, with 9 nucleotides matching TRBD1. The trim removed 7 bases at V and 6 bases at J, leaving 9 bases unmatched. Germline V CDR1 and CDR2: MDHEN, SYDVKM. This CDR3 comprises 15 residues.

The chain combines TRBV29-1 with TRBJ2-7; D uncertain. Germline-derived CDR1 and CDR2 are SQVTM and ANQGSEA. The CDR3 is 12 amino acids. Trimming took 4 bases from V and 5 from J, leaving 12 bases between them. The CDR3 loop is CSVGRTTHEQYF. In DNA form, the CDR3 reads TGCAGCGTTGGCCGGACCACGCACGAGCAGTACTTC.

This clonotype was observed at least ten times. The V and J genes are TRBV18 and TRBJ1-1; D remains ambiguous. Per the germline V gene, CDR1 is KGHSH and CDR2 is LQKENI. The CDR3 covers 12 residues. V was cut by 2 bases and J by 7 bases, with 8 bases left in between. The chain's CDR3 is CASSPYRGEAFF. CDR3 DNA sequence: TGTGCCAGCTCACCATACCGAGGTGAAGCTTTCTTT.

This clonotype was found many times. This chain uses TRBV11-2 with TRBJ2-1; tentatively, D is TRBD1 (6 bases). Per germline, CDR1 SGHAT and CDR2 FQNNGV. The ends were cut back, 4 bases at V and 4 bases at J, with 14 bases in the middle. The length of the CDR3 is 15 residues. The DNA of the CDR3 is TGTGCCAGCAGCTGGTCCCGGGACACGTACAATGAGCAGTTCTTC. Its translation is CASSWSRDTYNEQFF.

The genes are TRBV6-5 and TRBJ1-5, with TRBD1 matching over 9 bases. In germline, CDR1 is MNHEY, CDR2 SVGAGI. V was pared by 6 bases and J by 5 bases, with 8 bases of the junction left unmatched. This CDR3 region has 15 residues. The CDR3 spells CASSPDRGDHQPQHF. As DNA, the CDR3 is TGTGCCAGCAGCCCGGACAGGGGCGATCATCAGCCCCAGCATTTT.

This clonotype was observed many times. The CDR3 DNA reads TGTGCCAACCCAACGACAGGGGACTATGGCTACACCTTC. This encodes CANPTTGDYGYTF. V gene TRBV2 combines with J gene TRBJ1-2; 8 positions agree with TRBD1. This CDR3 has 13 amino acids. V trimming: 10 bases; J trimming: 3 bases; junction bases outside the gene matches: 7. Looked up from germline, CDR1 is SNHLY and CDR2 is FYNNEI.

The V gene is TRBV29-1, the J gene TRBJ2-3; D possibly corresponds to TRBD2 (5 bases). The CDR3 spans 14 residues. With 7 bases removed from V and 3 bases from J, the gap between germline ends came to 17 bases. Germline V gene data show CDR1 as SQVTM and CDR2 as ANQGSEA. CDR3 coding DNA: TGCAGCGCTCCCGACCCGGGGAATACAGATACGCAGTATTTT. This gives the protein CSAPDPGNTDTQYF.

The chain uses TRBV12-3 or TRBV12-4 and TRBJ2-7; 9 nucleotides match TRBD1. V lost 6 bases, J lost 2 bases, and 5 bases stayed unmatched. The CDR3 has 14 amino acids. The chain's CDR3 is CASRGTGRAYEQYF. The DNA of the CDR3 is TGTGCCAGCAGAGGGACAGGGAGGGCCTACGAGCAGTACTTC.

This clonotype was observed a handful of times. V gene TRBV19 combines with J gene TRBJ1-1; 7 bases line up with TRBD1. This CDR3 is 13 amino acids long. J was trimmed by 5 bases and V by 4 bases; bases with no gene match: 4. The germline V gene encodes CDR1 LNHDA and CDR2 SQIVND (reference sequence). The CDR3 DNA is TGTGCCAGTAGTACCTTACAGGGGACTGAAGCTTTCTTT. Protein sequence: CASSTLQGTEAFF.